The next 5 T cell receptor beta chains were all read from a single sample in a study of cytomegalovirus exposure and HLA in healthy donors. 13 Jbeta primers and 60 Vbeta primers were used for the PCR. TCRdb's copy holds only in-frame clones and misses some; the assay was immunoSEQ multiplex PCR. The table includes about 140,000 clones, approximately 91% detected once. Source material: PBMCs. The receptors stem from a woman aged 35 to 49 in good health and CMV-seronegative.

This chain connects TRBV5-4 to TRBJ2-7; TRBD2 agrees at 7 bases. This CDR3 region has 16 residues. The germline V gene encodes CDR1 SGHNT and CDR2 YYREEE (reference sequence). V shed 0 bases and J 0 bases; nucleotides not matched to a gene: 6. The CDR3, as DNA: TGTGCCAGCAGCTTGGTATCGGCTAGCGGCTCCTACGAGCAGTACTTC. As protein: CASSLVSASGSYEQYF.

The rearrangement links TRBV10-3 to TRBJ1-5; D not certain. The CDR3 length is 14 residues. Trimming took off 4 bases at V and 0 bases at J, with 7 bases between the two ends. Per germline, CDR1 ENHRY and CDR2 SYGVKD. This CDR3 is CAISALYSNQPQHF. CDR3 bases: TGTGCCATCAGTGCCCTGTATAGCAATCAGCCCCAGCATTTT.

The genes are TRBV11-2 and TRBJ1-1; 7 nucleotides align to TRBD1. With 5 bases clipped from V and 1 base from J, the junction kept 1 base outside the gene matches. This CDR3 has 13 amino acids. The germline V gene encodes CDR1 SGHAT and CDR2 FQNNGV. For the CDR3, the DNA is TGTGCCAGCAGCCGGGACAGGAACACTGAAGCTTTCTTT. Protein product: CASSRDRNTEAFF.

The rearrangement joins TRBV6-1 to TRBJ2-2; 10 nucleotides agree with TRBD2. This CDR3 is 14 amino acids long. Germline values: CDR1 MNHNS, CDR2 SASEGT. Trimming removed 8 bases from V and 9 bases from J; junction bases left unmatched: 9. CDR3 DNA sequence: TGTGCCAGCCCCCCTAGCGGGAGCGCCCGGGAGCTGTTTTTT. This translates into CASPPSGSARELFF.

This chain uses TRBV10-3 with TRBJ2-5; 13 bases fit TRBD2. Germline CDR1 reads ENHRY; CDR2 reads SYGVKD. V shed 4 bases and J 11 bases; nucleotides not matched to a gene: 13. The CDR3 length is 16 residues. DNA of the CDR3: TGTGCCATCAGTGGGCGGGAGAGGACTAGCGGGAGTGTGCAGTACTTC. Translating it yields CAISGRERTSGSVQYF.